The rows below give T cell receptor beta chains drawn from one sample of a study of Ad26.COV2.S vaccination and SARS-CoV-2 variants. Profiled with immunoSEQ multiplex PCR; TCRdb holds only in-frame clones, not every one. Of some 500,000 clones in the sample, 89% are singletons; the top ten hold approximately 2.5%. The sequencing here drew on peripheral blood, taken in a trial of Ad26.COV2.S vaccine versus placebo. Every receptor here comes from a person aged 18 to 65 who received the Ad26.COV2.S COVID-19 vaccine or a placebo. Both conserved end residues are part of each CDR3. Each record gives: clone size, J gene, V gene, D gene, CDR3 DNA, CDR3 protein. D genes are given only for firm matches. Some rows mark clone size as missing; the rest say once, few, many or name a class of expanded clone.

. | TRBJ2-3 | TRBV5-4 | . | TGTGCCAGCAGCTTGGCGGCTCAAACCACAGATACGCAGTATTTT | CASSLAAQTTDTQYF
. | TRBJ1-1 | TRBV5-6 | . | TGTGCCAGCAGCCGCATCAGGGTCCAAGCTTTCTTT | CASSRIRVQAFF
. | TRBJ2-3 | TRBV18 | . | TGTGCCAGCTCACCCCGTACGGGGTCCCCAGATACGCAGTATTTT | CASSPRTGSPDTQYF
once | TRBJ2-1 | TRBV12-3/TRBV12-4 | . | TGTGCCAGCAGTAGGGAAGTCATCCAGTTCTTC | CASSREVIQFF
few | TRBJ1-2 | TRBV24-1 | TRBD1 | TGTGCCACCAGTGATCCGGGACAGTCACAGGGCTACACCTTC | CATSDPGQSQGYTF
. | TRBJ2-3 | TRBV24-1 | . | TGTGCCACCAGTGATTATACAGATACGCAGTATTTT | CATSDYTDTQYF
. | TRBJ1-5 | TRBV19 | . | TGTGCCAGTAGAACCCGACAGATCAATCAGCCCCAGCATTTT | CASRTRQINQPQHF
. | TRBJ2-3 | TRBV6-6 | . | TGTGCCAGCAGTCGACGGACTACAGTCGGCACAGATACGCAGTATTTT | CASSRRTTVGTDTQYF
. | TRBJ2-4 | TRBV4-1 | TRBD1 | TGCGCCAGCAGCCGGAGCACAGGGGGCGAAAACATTCAGTACTTC | CASSRSTGGENIQYF
. | TRBJ2-5 | TRBV5-6 | . | TGTGCCAGCAGCTTGTACCCGACTTGGGGAGAGACCCAGTACTTC | CASSLYPTWGETQYF
. | TRBJ1-5 | TRBV3-1/TRBV3-2 | . | TGTGCCAGCAGCCACGGCACCGGGCCCCAGCATTTT | CASSHGTGPQHF
. | TRBJ2-3 | TRBV5-4 | TRBD2 | TGTGCCAGCAGCTTCTTACTAGCGGGGCTAAGCACAGATACGCAGTATTTT | CASSFLLAGLSTDTQYF
. | TRBJ2-6 | TRBV6-6 | . | TGTGCCAGCAGTACGGGACCGACCTCTGGGGCCAACGTCCTGACTTTC | CASSTGPTSGANVLTF
. | TRBJ2-7 | TRBV24-1 | . | TGTGCCACCAGTGATTTCAGGACAGAGGGCGAGCAGTACTTC | CATSDFRTEGEQYF
. | TRBJ1-1 | TRBV3-1/TRBV3-2 | . | TGTGCCAGCAGCCAAGACACGCGAAGGGGAGCTTTCTTT | CASSQDTRRGAFF
. | TRBJ1-1 | TRBV18 | . | TGTGCCAGCTCACTACTGACGGGGAAGAACACTGAAGCTTTCTTT | CASSLLTGKNTEAFF
. | TRBJ1-2 | TRBV6-5 | . | TGTGCCAGCAGATTCCCCGGGGCTCGGGGCTATGGCTACACCTTC | CASRFPGARGYGYTF
. | TRBJ2-3 | TRBV24-1 | . | TGTGCCACCAGTGAGAACGTCGTGGATACGCAGTATTTT | CATSENVVDTQYF